The 17 T cell receptor beta chains below come from one sample, sequenced in a study of post-analysis software for immune sequencing data. Study-level findings and limits: There were roughly 5 TRBV segments more frequent in patients than controls, and TRBV5-6, TRBV5-1 and TRBV20-1 were among them.

Prepared TCR beta cDNA libraries contained unique molecular identifiers. TCRdb reanalysed the PCR reads using MiXCR and keeps one entry per CDR3 protein. The sample carries about 200,000 distinct CDR3 sequences, 29% recorded once. These receptors' targets are unknown. What was sequenced was blood. The receptors were sampled from a girl aged 2-17 years with multiple sclerosis.

The genes are TRBV6-1 and TRBJ2-7; 9 nucleotides match TRBD1. The assigned J gene may be wrong: the sequence end matches TRBJ2-5 better. CDR1 and CDR2 from the germline V gene are MNHNS and SASEGT. This CDR3 spans 17 amino acids. CDR3 in amino acids: CASNPQITQGARETQYF. The CDR3 DNA reads as TGTGCCAGCAACCCACAGATAACACAGGGGGCGAGGGAGACCCAGTACTTC.

In its sample, this clonotype was seen many times. The chain has TRBV3-1 and TRBJ2-7; 12 bases match TRBD2. This CDR3 has 15 amino acids. From germline, CDR1 is LGHDT and CDR2 YNNKEL (reference sequence). The J segment lost 6 bases and the V segment lost 4 bases, leaving 7 bases of the junction unmatched. In DNA form, the CDR3 reads TGTGCCAGCAGCCTAGTAGGACTAGCGGGACTCGAGCAGTACTTC. It codes for CASSLVGLAGLEQYF.

This chain links TRBV20-1 with TRBJ1-1; D is unclear. The CDR3 has 13 amino acids. Germline V gene sequence: CDR1 DFQATT, CDR2 SNEGSKA (reference sequence). Trimming shortened V by 0 bases and J by 4 bases, and 9 bases separated the two germline ends. The CDR3 DNA is TGCAGTGCTAGAGATTGGGATAGCACTGAAGCTTTCTTT. Its protein is CSARDWDSTEAFF.

Worth noting for this clonotype: This may be a read error, as it is one base from a much larger clone. The chain joins TRBV29-1 to TRBJ2-1; 7 nucleotides align to TRBD1. This CDR3 is built from 13 residues. The germline V gene encodes CDR1 SQVTM and CDR2 ANQGSEA. CDR3 sequence reads: CNVVRGSYNEQFF. The CDR3 DNA reads TGCAACGTTGTCAGGGGGTCCTACAATGAGCAGTTCTTC.

In the case of this clonotype: This may arise from a read error, as a much more abundant clone is one base away. The V call is TRBV7-7, the J call TRBJ2-4; D might be TRBD1 (5 bases). Germline V gene data show CDR1 as SSHAT and CDR2 as FNYEAQ (reference sequence). Trimming removed 2 bases from V and 13 bases from J, with 21 bases in between. This CDR3 comprises 15 residues. CDR3 in DNA: TGTGCCAGCAGCTTATGTCAGGGAATACACAATGAGCAGTACTTC. Amino acid sequence: CASSLCQGIHNEQYF. The full variable domain, completed using reference TRBV7-7 and TRBJ2-4, is GAGVSQSPRYKVTKRGQDVTLRCDPISSHATLYWYQQALGQGPEFLTYFNYEAQPDKSGLPSDRFSAERPEGSISTLTIQRTEQRDSAMYRCASSLCQGIHNEQYFGAGTRLSVL.

This clonotype was found a few times. This sequence joins TRBV6-2 or TRBV6-3 and TRBJ2-1; 7 bases are shared with TRBD1. After removal of 7 bases from V and 9 bases from J, the junction contained 9 bases not matched to a gene. Germline CDR1 MNHEY, CDR2 SVGEGT. The CDR3 loop spans 13 amino acids. CDR3 loop: CASTETGVGEQFF. In DNA form, the CDR3 reads TGTGCCAGCACTGAAACAGGGGTGGGTGAGCAGTTCTTC.

This clonotype has a count of ten or more. V and J are TRBV20-1 and TRBJ2-3; D is unresolved. Germline V gene data show CDR1 as DFQATT and CDR2 as SNEGSKA (reference sequence). The V end lost 1 base, the J end lost 6 bases, and 11 bases lay between the germline ends. This CDR3 has 13 residues. The CDR3 is CSARASVRDTQYF. CDR3 coding DNA: TGCAGTGCTAGAGCCAGCGTGAGGGATACGCAGTATTTT.

The rearrangement uses TRBV12-3 or TRBV12-4 and TRBJ2-1, with D perhaps TRBD2 (6 bases). V was shortened by 4 bases and J by 1 base, with 11 bases between the two germline ends. This CDR3 has 15 amino acids. The CDR3 nucleotides are TGTGCCAGCAGTTCGGCCCGGGAGTCCTACAATGAGCAGTTCTTC. As protein: CASSSARESYNEQFF.

This clonotype showed up just a few times. The gene calls are TRBV3-1 and TRBJ1-1, with a possible D match to TRBD1 (6 bases). Germline V CDR1 and CDR2: LGHDT, YNNKEL (reference sequence). Trimming shortened V by 2 bases and J by 0 bases, and 7 bases separated the two germline ends. The CDR3 sequence is 14 residues long. In nucleotides, the CDR3 is TGTGCCAGCAGCCAAAGGGGGATGAACACTGAAGCTTTCTTT. This translates into CASSQRGMNTEAFF.

This clonotype was seen repeatedly, ten times or more. The V gene is TRBV5-4, the J gene TRBJ2-3; maybe TRBD2 (6 bases). Trimming cost V 5 bases and J 5 bases, with 18 bases left between them. Germline lookup yields CDR1 SGHNT and CDR2 YYREEE (reference sequence). The CDR3 sequence is 15 residues long. Here the CDR3 DNA reads TGTGCCAGCAGGCCTAGTTCAGGGAGGAAAGATACGCAGTATTTT. Protein product: CASRPSSGRKDTQYF.

This clonotype was counted ten times or more. The chain is built from TRBV5-1 and TRBJ2-3; perhaps TRBD1 as D (6 bases). V was shortened by 1 base and J by 5 bases, with 14 bases between the two germline ends. The CDR3 covers 15 residues. Germline V gene data show CDR1 as SGHRS and CDR2 as YFSETQ. The CDR3 here is CASSLSVGAEDTQYF. CDR3 in DNA: TGCGCCAGCAGCTTGTCTGTGGGGGCGGAAGATACGCAGTATTTT. Full variable domain (outside the CDR3, taken from reference TRBV5-1 and TRBJ2-3): KAGVTQTPRYLIKTRGQQVTLSCSPISGHRSVSWYQQTPGQGLQFLFEYFSETQRNKGNFPGRFSGRQFSNSRSEMNVSTLELGDSALYLCASSLSVGAEDTQYFGPGTRLTVL.

This clonotype appeared many times. V and J are TRBV5-6 and TRBJ2-3; perhaps D is TRBD1 or TRBD2 (5 bases each). CDR1 is SGHDT and CDR2 is YYEEEE in the germline V gene. V lost 0 bases to trimming and J lost 2 bases, with 13 bases between them. CDR3 length: 16 residues. The CDR3 DNA follows: TGTGCCAGCAGCTTGGGGGGGAGTGGGCACACAGATACGCAGTATTTT. Translation gives CASSLGGSGHTDTQYF.

This clonotype appeared many times. The chain is built from TRBV4-1 and TRBJ2-1, with a possible D match to TRBD1 (5 bases). The V end lost 3 bases, the J end lost 0 bases, and 18 bases lay between the germline ends. This CDR3 spans 18 amino acids. CDR1 is MGHRA and CDR2 is YSYEKL in the germline V gene. CDR3 nucleotides: TGCGCCAGCAGCCACCGACAGCTAGGGTGGAGCTCCTACAATGAGCAGTTCTTC. Its protein product is CASSHRQLGWSSYNEQFF.

Regarding this clonotype: An end of the junction does not agree with germline; a read error may underlie this. The chain combines TRBV28 with TRBJ2-2; D may be TRBD2 (5 bases). The CDR3 has 14 residues. From germline, CDR1 is MDHEN and CDR2 SYDVKM. CDR3 amino acids: CASSLLGNTGELFF. The CDR3 DNA reads TGTGCCAGCAGTTTACTCGGGAACACCGGGGAGTTGTTTTTT.

This clonotype appeared many times. The chain uses TRBV10-2 and TRBJ2-3; D remains unclear. The CDR3 length is 14 residues. V was cut by 8 bases and J by 2 bases, with 14 bases left in between. The germline V gene has CDR1 WSHSY and CDR2 SAAADI. The DNA for the CDR3 is TGCGCCAGCTCCTCCCTAACCATCACAGATACGCAGTATTTT. Translation gives CASSSLTITDTQYF.

This clonotype was seen only a few times. V gene TRBV9 combines with J gene TRBJ2-1, with 11 bases fitting TRBD2. Germline V gene lookup returns CDR1 SGDLS and CDR2 YYNGEE. V lost 0 bases and J lost 5; bases outside the gene matches: 4. The CDR3 consists of 16 residues. CDR3 nucleotide sequence: TGTGCCAGCAGCGTAGGTCTAGCGGGGGGAGACAATGAGCAGTTCTTC. Amino acids: CASSVGLAGGDNEQFF.

This clonotype has a handful of counts. This chain connects TRBV18 to TRBJ2-7, with no clear D. The germline CDR1 and CDR2 sequences are KGHSH and LQKENI. V was clipped by 3 bases and J by 0 bases, with 6 bases between them. CDR3 size: 13 residues. CDR3 nucleotides: TGTGCCAGCTCACCTACCGACTCCTACGAGCAGTACTTC. It translates to CASSPTDSYEQYF.